A single sample gave rise to the 6 T cell receptor beta chains below, sequenced in a study of T cells expressing NK-cell markers (dated by TCRdb to 2019 to 2021). Library preparation used 5' RACE. The instrument given in TCRdb is Illumina HiSeq 2000. TCRdb reprocessed the reads and assigns one entry to each CDR3 protein sequence, leaving out DNA. The sample's own table lists about 400,000 distinct CDR3 sequences. The ten top clones hold over 8.5% of the sample. Material for sequencing was blood T cells: a sorted CD56 or NKG2C T cell subset, CD4+ or CD8+ T cells, or bulk PBMC T cells (not recorded which). The receptors derive from a woman aged 45 to 65 in good health. Donor details come from another sample of the same person, matched by shared clones.

The chain employs TRBV12-3 or TRBV12-4 and TRBJ2-7; TCRdb outputs TRBD1, but without DNA this stays unchecked. This CDR3 spans 15 amino acids. The CDR3 is CASSFSPQGTYEQYF.

The chain couples TRBV5-1 to TRBJ2-3; TCRdb gives TRBD1 as the D gene, but with no DNA this cannot be confirmed. The CDR3 is 15 residues long. Germline V gives CDR1 SGHRS, CDR2 YFSETQ. The CDR3 sequence is CASTQGSQPTDTQYF.

V and J are TRBV6-5 and TRBJ2-2; lacking DNA, the TRBD1 call made by TCRdb goes unchecked. This CDR3 has 14 residues. Germline CDR1 is MNHEY and CDR2 is SVGAGI. The CDR3 here is CASGGTETTGELFF.

The genes are TRBV12-3 or TRBV12-4 and TRBJ2-2; TCRdb proposes TRBD1, but this gene call is untestable without DNA. The CDR3 is 11 amino acids. CDR3 sequence reads: CASRRTEELFF.

V usage is TRBV5-5 and J usage is TRBJ1-2; with no DNA, the TCRdb D assignment of TRBD1 cannot be verified. CDR3 length: 15 residues. Per germline, CDR1 SGHKS and CDR2 YYEKEE (reference sequence). Here the CDR3 reads CASSLGQGLPYGYTF.

The rearrangement links TRBV10-1 to TRBJ1-6; TCRdb indicates TRBD1, and absent DNA this call remains unverified. The CDR3 loop spans 18 amino acids. CDR1 and CDR2 from the germline V gene are WNHNN and SYGVQD (reference sequence). The CDR3 protein is CASSPGTGGATYNSPLHF.